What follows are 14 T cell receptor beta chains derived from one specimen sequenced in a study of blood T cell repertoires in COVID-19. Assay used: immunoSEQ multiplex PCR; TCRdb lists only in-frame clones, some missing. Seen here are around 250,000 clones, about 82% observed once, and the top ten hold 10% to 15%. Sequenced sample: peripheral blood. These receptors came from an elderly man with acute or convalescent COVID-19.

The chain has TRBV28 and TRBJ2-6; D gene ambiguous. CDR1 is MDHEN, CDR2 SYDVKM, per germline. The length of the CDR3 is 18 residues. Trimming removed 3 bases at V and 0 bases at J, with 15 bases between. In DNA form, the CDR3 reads TGTGCCAGCAGTTTTTACGGGTTCCGCTCCTCTGGGGCCAACGTCCTGACTTTC. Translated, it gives CASSFYGFRSSGANVLTF. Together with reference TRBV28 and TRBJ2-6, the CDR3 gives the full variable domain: DVKVTQSSRYLVKRTGEKVFLECVQDMDHENMFWYRQDPGLGLRLIYFSYDVKMKEKGDIPEGYSVSREKKERFSLILESASTNQTSMYLCASSFYGFRSSGANVLTFGAGSRLTVL.

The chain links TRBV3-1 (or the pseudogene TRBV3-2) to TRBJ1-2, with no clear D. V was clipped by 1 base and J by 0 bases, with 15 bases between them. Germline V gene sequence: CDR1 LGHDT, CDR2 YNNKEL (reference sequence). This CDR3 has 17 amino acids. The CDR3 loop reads CASSQVAVGITNYGYTF. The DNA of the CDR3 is TGTGCCAGCAGCCAAGTGGCGGTCGGAATTACTAACTATGGCTACACCTTC.

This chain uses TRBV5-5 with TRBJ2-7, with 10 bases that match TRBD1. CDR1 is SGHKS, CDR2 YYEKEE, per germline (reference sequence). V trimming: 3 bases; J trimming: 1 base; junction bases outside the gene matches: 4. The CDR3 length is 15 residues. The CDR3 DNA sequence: TGTGCCAGCAGCTCCGGGACAGGGGTGTCCTACGAGCAGTACTTC. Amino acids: CASSSGTGVSYEQYF.

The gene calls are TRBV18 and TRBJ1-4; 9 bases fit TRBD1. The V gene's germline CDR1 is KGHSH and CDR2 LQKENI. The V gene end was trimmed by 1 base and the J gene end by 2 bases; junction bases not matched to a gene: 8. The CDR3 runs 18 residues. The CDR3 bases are TGTGCCAGCTCACCACGGGGACAGGGATTTGAGACTAATGAAAAACTGTTTTTT. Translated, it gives CASSPRGQGFETNEKLFF. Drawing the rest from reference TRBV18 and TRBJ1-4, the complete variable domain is NAGVMQNPRHLVRRRGQEARLRCSPMKGHSHVYWYRQLPEEGLKFMVYLQKENIIDESGMPKERFSAEFPKEGPSILRIQQVVRGDSAAYFCASSPRGQGFETNEKLFFGSGTQLSVL.

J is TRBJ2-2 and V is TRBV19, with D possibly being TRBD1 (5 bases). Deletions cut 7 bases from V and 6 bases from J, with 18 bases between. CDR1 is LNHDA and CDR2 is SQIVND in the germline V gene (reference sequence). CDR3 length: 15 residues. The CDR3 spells CASTSQGSRAGELFF. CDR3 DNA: TGTGCCAGTACCTCCCAGGGCTCACGGGCCGGGGAGCTGTTTTTT.

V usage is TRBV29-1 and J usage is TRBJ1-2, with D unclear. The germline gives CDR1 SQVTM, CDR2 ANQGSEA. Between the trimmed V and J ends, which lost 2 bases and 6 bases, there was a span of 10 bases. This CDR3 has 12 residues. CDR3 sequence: CSVERATDGYTF. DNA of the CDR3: TGCAGCGTTGAAAGAGCAACGGATGGCTACACCTTC.

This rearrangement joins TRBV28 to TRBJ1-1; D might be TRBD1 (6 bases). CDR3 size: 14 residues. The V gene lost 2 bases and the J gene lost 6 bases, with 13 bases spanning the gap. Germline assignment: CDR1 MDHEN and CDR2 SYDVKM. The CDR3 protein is CASSLALPGAEAFF. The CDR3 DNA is TGTGCCAGCAGTTTAGCTCTACCAGGGGCTGAAGCTTTCTTT.

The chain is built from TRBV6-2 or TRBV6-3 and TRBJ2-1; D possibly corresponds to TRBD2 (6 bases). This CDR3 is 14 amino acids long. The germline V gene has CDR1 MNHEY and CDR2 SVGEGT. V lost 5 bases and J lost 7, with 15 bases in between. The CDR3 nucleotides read TGTGCCAGCAGTACGGCCGGGAGTGTGAATGAGCAGTTCTTC. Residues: CASSTAGSVNEQFF.

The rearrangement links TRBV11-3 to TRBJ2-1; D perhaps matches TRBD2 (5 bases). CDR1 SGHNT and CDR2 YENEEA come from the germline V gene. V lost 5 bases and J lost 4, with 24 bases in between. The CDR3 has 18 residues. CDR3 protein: CASSDRRLSLEVYNEQFF. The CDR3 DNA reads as TGTGCCAGCAGCGATAGGAGGCTCAGCCTGGAGGTTTACAATGAGCAGTTCTTC.

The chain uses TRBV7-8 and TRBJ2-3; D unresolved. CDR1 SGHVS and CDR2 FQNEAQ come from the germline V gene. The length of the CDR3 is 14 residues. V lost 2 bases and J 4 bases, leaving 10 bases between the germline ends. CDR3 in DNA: TGTGCCAGCAGCTTATTCGTATTGTCAGATACGCAGTATTTT. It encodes CASSLFVLSDTQYF.

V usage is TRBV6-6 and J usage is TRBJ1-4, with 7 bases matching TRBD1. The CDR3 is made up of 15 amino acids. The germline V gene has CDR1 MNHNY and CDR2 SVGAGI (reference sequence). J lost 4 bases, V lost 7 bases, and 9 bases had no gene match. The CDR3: CASTPRGHGNEKLFF. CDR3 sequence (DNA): TGTGCCAGCACCCCTAGGGGGCATGGTAATGAAAAACTGTTTTTT.

The CDR3 here is CASRSLGARNQPQHF. The CDR3 DNA sequence: TGTGCCAGCCGTTCCCTGGGGGCGCGGAATCAGCCCCAGCATTTT. The V gene is TRBV2, the J gene TRBJ1-5; TRBD1 is a possible D gene (6 bases). V gave up 8 bases and J gave up 4 bases, with 18 bases separating them. The CDR3 is made up of 15 amino acids. CDR1 is SNHLY and CDR2 is FYNNEI in the germline V gene.

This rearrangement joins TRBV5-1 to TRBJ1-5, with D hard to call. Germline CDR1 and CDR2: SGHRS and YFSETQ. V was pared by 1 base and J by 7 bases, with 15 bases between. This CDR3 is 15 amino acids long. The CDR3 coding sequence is TGCGCCAGCAGCTTGCCAGGCAGAAATAGACAGCCCCAGCATTTT. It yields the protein CASSLPGRNRQPQHF.

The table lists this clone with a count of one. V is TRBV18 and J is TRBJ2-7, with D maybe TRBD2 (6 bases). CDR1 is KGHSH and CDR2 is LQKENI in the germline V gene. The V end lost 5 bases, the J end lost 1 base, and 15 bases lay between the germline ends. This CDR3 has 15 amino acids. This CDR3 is CASSTDTGGSYEQYF. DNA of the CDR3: TGTGCCAGCTCAACAGATACCGGGGGATCCTACGAGCAGTACTTC.